This T cell receptor (beta chain) appears in the sequencing data of a study of blood T cell repertoires in COVID-19 (dated by TCRdb to about 2020). With regard to the full study: The collaborator samples originated in the United States, Italy and Spain and spanned the acute and convalescent phases of COVID-19. The prospective study material was composed of cDNA or gDNA derived from T cells, B-cell-depleted T cells, or PBMCs. Deeply sampled blood TCRbeta repertoires from subjects exposed to, actively infected with, or recovered from COVID-19 were included in the dataset. The repertoires were released in a freely available public database meant as a resource for research on the immune response to SARS-CoV-2. Samples were obtained from the ongoing ImmuneRACE study (first 160 participants) and from some 1,200 subjects provided by 6 global collaborators. A de-identified subject ID, COVID-19 status, age in years and sex were almost always included in the sample metadata. Where available, HLA class I and class II types were obtained from metadata supplied by the sample provider rather than from assay-based typing. The research as a whole found: How much clinical and demographic metadata was included differed by source and by participant, and the metadata was provided uncurated.

This clone was found a few times. Its binding antigen is unknown. No clone much larger than this one lies a single base away; base qualities are absent. TCRbeta CDR3 regions were amplified from genomic DNA using the immunoSEQ Assay, a bias-controlled multiplex PCR. Per the authors' processing: The number of nucleated cells in each sample was estimated from the amplification of reference gene primers within the assay. Sequence reads were collapsed and filtered to measure the absolute abundance of every unique TCRbeta CDR3 rearrangement. Productive Simpson clonality was computed per sample as the square root of Simpson's diversity index over productive rearrangements. TCRdb obtained this table from immuneACCESS and retained in-frame rearrangements with V and J assigned. These tables miss some clones; where compared with another copy, unresolved V genes account for less than half of the shortfall, and the remainder is unexplained. That table gives V, J and clone size, and the DNA gave D and trimming. Counted in this sample were roughly 340,000 clones; 87% of them appeared once. Over 6% of the sample belongs to the ten largest clones.

V and J are trimmed by 5 bases and 6 bases, and the gene matches miss 3 bases of the junction. The CDR3 runs 14 amino acids, cysteine and phenylalanine included. Kept here is only the CDR3 DNA, which spans 42 bases and is read in frame from base 1. The germline V gene supplies CDR1 SNHLY and CDR2 FYNNEI. At one collaborating source in Seattle, patients were enrolled during active infection and were followed longitudinally through the course of disease. Collaborating institutions collected whole blood in K2EDTA tubes following their own protocols. For TCRbeta analysis, collaborators shipped samples in one of three forms: frozen whole blood, isolated PBMCs, or DNA extracted from either of those sample types.

The sequence came from a woman aged 50 to 60 with COVID-19, enrolled during active disease. The chain is assembled from TRBV2 and TRBJ1-6, with TRBD1 matching 8 junction bases. Sequencing was carried out using peripheral blood. The CDR3 region: CASSRQGFNSPLHF. DNA sequence: TGTGCCAGCAGTAGACAGGGGTTTAATTCACCCCTCCACTTT.